Each of the 31 T cell receptor beta chains below was sequenced from the same sample in a study of T cells in Graves' hyperthyroidism and ophthalmopathy. Amplification targeted TCR beta CDR3 regions from RNA transcripts. A first-round RT-PCR of the TCR CDR3 used the HTBI primer set. TCRdb passed the multiplex PCR reads through MiXCR, listing each CDR3 protein once. This table has 94,000 or so distinct CDR3 sequences, over 50% appearing once. The specimen was blood. All receptors come from a woman aged 40 to 49 with Graves' hyperthyroidism.

The chain combines TRBV20-1 with TRBJ2-5, with 8 bases matching TRBD1. The CDR3 extends over 14 amino acids. Germline V lookup: CDR1 DFQATT, CDR2 SNEGSKA (reference sequence). V trimming: 4 bases; J trimming: 2 bases; junction bases outside the gene matches: 6. CDR3 nucleotide sequence: TGCAGTGCTAAAGGACAGGGAGGACAAGAGACCCAGTACTTC. This sequence encodes CSAKGQGGQETQYF.

Many counts were recorded for this clonotype. This sequence joins TRBV4-1 and TRBJ1-1, with a tentative D call TRBD1 (6 bases). Germline V gives CDR1 MGHRA, CDR2 YSYEKL. The CDR3 has 15 residues. V was trimmed by 1 base and J by 8 bases, leaving 17 bases between them. The CDR3 protein is CASSQGPTGTMEAFF. CDR3 sequence (DNA): TGCGCCAGCAGCCAAGGACCTACAGGGACCATGGAAGCTTTCTTT.

This chain connects TRBV10-1 to TRBJ2-5, with D possibly TRBD2 on 5 matching bases. The CDR3 length is 14 residues. V was clipped by 3 bases and J by 5 bases, with 13 bases between them. CDR1 and CDR2 from the germline V gene are WNHNN and SYGVQD (reference sequence). The CDR3 sequence: CASSEVGIAETQYF. The CDR3 DNA follows: TGCGCCAGCAGTGAAGTGGGGATAGCGGAGACCCAGTACTTC.

The chain is built from TRBV10-2 and TRBJ1-4; the D gene is possibly TRBD1 (5 bases). This CDR3 comprises 15 residues. Germline V gene data show CDR1 as WSHSY and CDR2 as SAAADI. V shed 6 bases and J shed 7 bases, with 18 bases lying between them. The CDR3 DNA sequence: TGCGCCAGCAGCCCGTCCTTTAAGGGGTCTGAAAAACTGTTTTTT. Translation gives CASSPSFKGSEKLFF.

As concerns this clonotype: The CDR3 ends on some other residue instead of the conserved phenylalanine or tryptophan, so this is likely a read error. The DNA is left out, because the CDR3 cannot be placed on it with certainty; the CDR3 is given as TCRdb lists it. CDR3 residues: CSARAGQG. The chain recombines TRBV20-1 with TRBJ2-2; TRBD1 is taken as the D call from the table, unchecked against the DNA. Looked up from germline, CDR1 is DFQATT and CDR2 is SNEGSKA (reference sequence). The CDR3 comprises 8 residues, both ends counted.

There are many counts of this clonotype. The chain couples TRBV10-1 to TRBJ2-5; D perhaps matches TRBD1 (6 bases). Germline V CDR1 and CDR2: WNHNN, SYGVQD (reference sequence). V shed 0 bases and J shed 3 bases, with 8 bases lying between them. This CDR3 region has 14 residues. CDR3 sequence (DNA): TGCGCCAGCAGTGAGTCGGACAGAGAAGAGACCCAGTACTTC. Protein product: CASSESDREETQYF.

This clonotype was detected many times. One junction end does not reproduce the germline sequence, and a read error may be involved. The chain couples TRBV5-1 to TRBJ2-7; TRBD2 matches 7 bases. Germline V gene lookup returns CDR1 SGHRS and CDR2 YFSETQ. The length of the CDR3 is 14 residues. In nucleotides, the CDR3 is TGTGCCAGCACCCGCCTTGGGGGGGGGTACGAGCAGTACTTC. Translation gives CASTRLGGGYEQYF.

This clonotype was seen repeatedly, ten times or more. The chain is built from TRBV28 and TRBJ1-6; D is unresolved. The V gene lost 6 bases and the J gene lost 6 bases, with 6 bases spanning the gap. The CDR3 length is 12 residues. Looked up from germline, CDR1 is MDHEN and CDR2 is SYDVKM. The CDR3 region is CASRLSNSPLHF. The CDR3 DNA reads as TGTGCCAGCAGACTGAGTAATTCACCCCTCCACTTT.

The V and J genes are TRBV7-3 and TRBJ1-5; possibly TRBD1 for D (5 bases). Germline CDR1 is SGHTA and CDR2 is FQGTGA. The CDR3 extends over 14 amino acids. V was pared by 5 bases and J by 3 bases, with 11 bases between. CDR3 sequence: CASSMRGYNQPQHF. In DNA form, the CDR3 reads TGTGCCAGCAGCATGAGGGGTTACAATCAGCCCCAGCATTTT.

The chain is built from TRBV7-2 and TRBJ2-5, with TRBD2 matching over 13 bases. CDR1 and CDR2 (germline): SGHTA, FQGNSA. After removal of 0 bases from V and 5 bases from J, the junction contained 9 bases not matched to a gene. This CDR3 is 18 amino acids long. This CDR3 reads CASSLAFGLAGVRETQYF. CDR3 nucleotides: TGTGCCAGCAGCTTAGCGTTTGGACTAGCGGGAGTCAGGGAGACCCAGTACTTC.

In this sample, this clonotype turned up many times. The chain carries TRBV7-2 and TRBJ2-5; perhaps TRBD2 as D (5 bases). CDR1 and CDR2 from the germline V gene are SGHTA and FQGNSA. Trimming removed 1 base at V and 1 base at J, with 7 bases between. The CDR3 loop spans 14 amino acids. CDR3 region: CASSLERLQETQYF. CDR3 bases: TGTGCCAGCAGCTTAGAGCGGCTCCAAGAGACCCAGTACTTC. Drawing the rest from reference TRBV7-2 and TRBJ2-5, the complete variable domain is GAGVSQSPSNKVTEKGKDVELRCDPISGHTALYWYRQSLGQGLEFLIYFQGNSAPDKSGLPSDRFSAERTGGSVSTLTIQRTQQEDSAVYLCASSLERLQETQYFGPGTRLLVL.

This clonotype was observed once. A read error may account for a junction end that differs from germline. V is TRBV7-9 and J is TRBJ2-7; D is perhaps TRBD1 (7 bases). Germline-derived CDR1 and CDR2 are SEHNR and FQNEAQ (reference sequence). The CDR3 sequence is 13 residues long. In nucleotides, the CDR3 is TGTGCCGGCAGATTTTCAGGGGGAGGCGAGCAGTACTTC. It yields the protein CAGRFSGGGEQYF.

The rearrangement uses TRBV29-1 and TRBJ2-5; 8 bases are a match to TRBD2. Germline CDR1 is SQVTM and CDR2 is ANQGSEA. Trimming cost V 4 bases and J 7 bases; bases outside gene matches: 5. This CDR3 spans 12 amino acids. CDR3 DNA: TGCAGCGTTGTACTAGCGGCAAGGACCCAGTACTTC. It yields the protein CSVVLAARTQYF.

For this clonotype: The junction departs from germline at one end; a sequencing error may be responsible. The chain has TRBV25-1 and TRBJ1-2, with D hard to call. CDR1 is MGHDK and CDR2 is SYGVNS in the germline V gene. The CDR3 loop spans 13 amino acids. The CDR3 loop reads CASSSGQHYGHTF. CDR3 sequence (DNA): TGTGCCAGCAGTTCCGGGCAGCACTATGGCCACACCTTC.

This clonotype came up a few times. The V and J genes are TRBV4-3 and TRBJ2-6, with D possibly being TRBD1 (5 bases). The germline V gene has CDR1 LGHNA and CDR2 YSLEER. This CDR3 spans 22 amino acids. The V end lost 0 bases, the J end lost 0 bases, and 24 bases lay between the germline ends. CDR3 loop: CASSQDLWIRGRADSGANVLTF. The CDR3, as DNA: TGCGCCAGCAGCCAAGATCTATGGATTAGGGGCCGGGCGGACTCTGGGGCCAACGTCCTGACTTTC.

This CDR3 reads CASSQNTNPAEAFF. CDR3 sequence (DNA): TGTGCCAGCAGCCAAAATACCAATCCCGCTGAAGCTTTCTTT. This chain joins TRBV7-9 and TRBJ1-1; no reliable D call. The CDR3 runs 14 residues. Germline CDR1 reads SEHNR; CDR2 reads FQNEAQ (reference sequence). V gave up 5 bases and J gave up 6 bases, with 16 bases separating them. Complete variable domain (other parts from reference TRBV7-9 and TRBJ1-1): DTGVSQNPRHKITKRGQNVTFRCDPISEHNRLYWYRQTLGQGPEFLTYFQNEAQLEKSRLLSDRFSAERPKGSFSTLEIQRTEQGDSAMYLCASSQNTNPAEAFFGQGTRLTVV.

This rearrangement joins TRBV12-3 or TRBV12-4 to TRBJ2-2; D is unclear. V gave up 5 bases and J gave up 2 bases, with 9 bases separating them. The CDR3 runs 14 residues. CDR3: CASSPRLNTGELFF. The DNA for the CDR3 is TGTGCCAGCAGTCCGCGACTTAACACCGGGGAGCTGTTTTTT.

V gene TRBV7-2 combines with J gene TRBJ1-1; D unresolved. Trimming left V 1 base short and J 8 bases short, with 8 bases between. CDR1 and CDR2 from the germline V gene are SGHTA and FQGNSA. The CDR3 covers 12 residues. In DNA, the CDR3 is TGTGCCAGCAGCTTAGTAAGTTTAGAAGCTTTCTTT. This encodes CASSLVSLEAFF.

This clonotype has a handful of counts. This sequence joins TRBV29-1 and TRBJ1-2; tentatively, D is TRBD1 (5 bases). The CDR3 sequence is 9 residues long. Germline V gives CDR1 SQVTM, CDR2 ANQGSEA. Trimming shortened V by 8 bases and J by 7 bases, and 8 bases separated the two germline ends. The chain's CDR3 is CSLGVGYTF. The CDR3 nucleotides read TGCAGCTTGGGGGTTGGCTACACCTTC.

Written as DNA, the CDR3 is TGCAGTGCTAGAGCTGGTCAGGCGGGAAAGGGGCAGCCCCAGTACTTC. This gives the protein CSARAGQAGKGQPQYF. The chain combines TRBV20-1 with TRBJ2-5; D is possibly TRBD2 (6 bases). Germline V CDR1 and CDR2: DFQATT, SNEGSKA (reference sequence). The CDR3 is 16 amino acids. V was pared by 1 base and J by 9 bases, with 24 bases between.

This chain connects TRBV7-2 to TRBJ2-2; D uncertain. CDR1 and CDR2 (germline): SGHTA, FQGNSA. V gave up 5 bases and J gave up 7 bases, with 11 bases separating them. CDR3 length: 13 amino acids. The CDR3 region has the DNA TGTGCCAGCAGCAAAAGACTTCTCGGGGAGCTGTTTTTT. Its translation is CASSKRLLGELFF. Supplemented by reference TRBV7-2 and TRBJ2-2, the full variable domain reads GAGVSQSPSNKVTEKGKDVELRCDPISGHTALYWYRQSLGQGLEFLIYFQGNSAPDKSGLPSDRFSAERTGGSVSTLTIQRTQQEDSAVYLCASSKRLLGELFFGEGSRLTVL.

V gene TRBV10-3 combines with J gene TRBJ1-3; D remains unclear. CDR1 and CDR2 (germline): ENHRY, SYGVKD. The V end lost 5 bases, the J end lost 6 bases, and 11 bases lay between the germline ends. The CDR3 consists of 13 residues. The CDR3 protein is CAISPGRVNTIYF. The CDR3 DNA reads TGTGCCATCAGTCCTGGTCGGGTAAACACCATATATTTT.

As for this clonotype: The CDR3 ends on some other residue instead of the conserved phenylalanine or tryptophan, so this is likely a read error. Because the CDR3's place on the DNA is in doubt, the DNA is left out and the CDR3 is given as listed by TCRdb. The CDR3: CSASGRGHY. The chain combines TRBV20-1 with TRBJ2-3; whether TRBD1, the table's D call, matches the DNA was not checked. The CDR3 numbers 9 amino acids, ends counted. Germline V gives CDR1 DFQATT, CDR2 SNEGSKA (reference sequence).

At least ten counts were recorded for this clonotype. This sequence joins TRBV30 and TRBJ1-5; D is undetermined. The V end was cut by 2 bases, the J end by 11 bases, with 10 bases between. Germline values: CDR1 GTSNPN, CDR2 SVGIG (reference sequence). CDR3 length equals 11 residues. CDR3 protein: CAWSTGAAQHF. For the CDR3, the DNA is TGTGCCTGGAGTACTGGCGCGGCCCAGCATTTT.

Worth noting for this clonotype: A much larger clone lies one base from this, so it may be a read error. This rearrangement joins TRBV5-1 to TRBJ2-5, with TRBD1 as a possible D gene (6 bases). Germline values: CDR1 SGHRS, CDR2 YFSETQ. The CDR3 runs 13 residues. Between the trimmed V and J ends, which lost 4 bases and 7 bases, there was a span of 14 bases. DNA for the CDR3: TGCGCCAGCAGCGGGACAAGGCCATCGACCCAGTACTTC. This gives the protein CASSGTRPSTQYF.

A remark on this clonotype: The final CDR3 position lacks the conserved phenylalanine or tryptophan, pointing to a likely read error. The chain uses TRBV10-1 and TRBJ1-5, with D possibly TRBD1 on 6 matching bases. Deletions cut 7 bases from V and 0 bases from J, with 28 bases between. The germline gives CDR1 WNHNN, CDR2 SYGVQD (reference sequence). The CDR3 sequence is 20 residues long. The CDR3 protein is CASTRVRAGVRKDSNQPQHS. The CDR3 DNA reads TGCGCCAGCACCCGAGTCAGGGCAGGGGTACGGAAAGATAGCAATCAGCCCCAGCATTCT.

This rearrangement joins TRBV2 to TRBJ1-5; TRBD1 matches at 7 bases. From germline, CDR1 is SNHLY and CDR2 FYNNEI. The CDR3 length is 14 residues. Losses at the gene ends were 4 bases for V and 2 bases for J; bases not matched to a gene: 2. In nucleotides, the CDR3 is TGTGCCAGCAGTGGACAGGGAGGCAATCAGCCCCAGCATTTT. Translating it yields CASSGQGGNQPQHF.

This sequence joins TRBV20-1 and TRBJ2-5; weak D call: TRBD2 (5 bases). Germline V gene sequence: CDR1 DFQATT, CDR2 SNEGSKA (reference sequence). This CDR3 region has 14 residues. The ends were cut back, 5 bases at V and 4 bases at J, with 17 bases in the middle. CDR3 DNA: TGCAGTGCTGGCTTTGAGGGCCGTGGAGAGACCCAGTACTTC. It is translated as CSAGFEGRGETQYF.

This clonotype was seen at least ten times. The chain uses TRBV4-2 and TRBJ1-5; a possible D gene is TRBD1 (5 bases). Germline V gives CDR1 LGHNA, CDR2 YNFKEQ. This CDR3 contains 15 residues. The V end lost 0 bases, the J end lost 6 bases, and 12 bases lay between the germline ends. Here the CDR3 DNA reads TGTGCCAGCAGCCAAGAGGGCGCAGGGACTCAGCCCCAGCATTTT. This translates into CASSQEGAGTQPQHF.

This chain links TRBV20-1 with TRBJ1-1; D is unclear. This CDR3 has 14 amino acids. V gave up 3 bases and J gave up 1 base, with 12 bases separating them. CDR1 is DFQATT and CDR2 is SNEGSKA in the germline V gene (reference sequence). The chain's CDR3 is CSARDPSTNTEAFF. The DNA for the CDR3 is TGCAGTGCTAGGGACCCTTCTACGAACACTGAAGCTTTCTTT.

This clonotype was detected ten times or more. CDR3 sequence reads: CASSWTSGSTDTQYF. In nucleotides, the CDR3 is TGTGCCAGCAGCTGGACTAGCGGGAGCACAGATACGCAGTATTTT. The chain is built from TRBV5-4 and TRBJ2-3; 11 bases are a match to TRBD2. Germline loops: CDR1 SGHNT, CDR2 YYREEE (reference sequence). The V and J ends lost 3 bases and 0 bases, in that order; junction bases with no gene match: 0. The length of the CDR3 is 15 residues.